This T cell receptor (beta chain) was captured by sequencing in a study of blood T cell repertoires in COVID-19. The table came from immunoSEQ multiplex PCR; TCRdb's copy has only in-frame clones and leaves some out. The data hold roughly 28,000 clones, with around 74% observed a single time. The germline V gene encodes CDR1 SGHTA and CDR2 FQGNSA. The CDR3 extends over 15 amino acids. Trimming removed 1 base at V and 2 bases at J, with 10 bases between. The origin of this receptor is a woman aged 70-85 years with active or convalescent COVID-19. Sequences were obtained from peripheral blood. This rearrangement joins TRBV7-2 to TRBJ2-3; perhaps TRBD2 as D (5 bases). The CDR3 here is CASSLVAKNTDTQYF. The CDR3 DNA is TGTGCCAGCAGCTTAGTAGCGAAAAACACAGATACGCAGTATTTT.